This entry is about one TCR beta chain. Other DNA sequences in this sample translate to the same CDR3. The data stem from a study of blood T cell repertoires in COVID-19. For the study at large: Samples representing acute and convalescent COVID-19 were sourced from the United States, Italy and Spain. Sample material is recorded as cDNA or gDNA derived from T cells, B-cell-depleted T cells, or PBMCs.

The germline V gene has CDR1 MNHEY and CDR2 SVGAGI. This CDR3 contains 15 residues. Trimming took 8 bases from V and 0 from J; bases not matched to a gene: 7. Original handling: From reference gene primer amplification, estimates of nucleated cell counts were derived. Using immunoSEQ multiplex PCR, the repertoire was profiled, and TCRdb retains in-frame clones only, with some absent. V and J calls plus clone size are reproduced from that table; the DNA served to infer D and trimming. The sample records about 94,000 clones, 80% to 85% being singletons. The rearrangement uses TRBV6-5 and TRBJ1-5, with 7 bases that match TRBD1. Sequenced material: peripheral blood. This receptor was obtained from a man in his sixties with acute or convalescent COVID-19. CDR3 in amino acids: CASRPGQYSNQPQHF. The CDR3 coding sequence is TGTGCCAGCCGCCCGGGACAGTATAGCAATCAGCCCCAGCATTTT.